The 3 T cell receptor beta chains reported below all come from one sample, sequenced in a study of blood T cell repertoires in COVID-19. Sequencing was performed with immunoSEQ multiplex PCR; in TCRdb, only in-frame clones are kept and a portion is missing. The table includes almost 250,000 clones, roughly 88% detected once. The sequencing input was peripheral blood. These receptors all come from an elderly woman with COVID-19, enrolled during active disease.

The genes are TRBV6-5 and TRBJ1-2; TRBD1 agrees at 11 bases. Germline-derived CDR1 and CDR2 are MNHEY and SVGAGI. V lost 5 bases, J lost 8 bases, and 7 bases stayed unmatched. The CDR3 covers 14 residues. The CDR3 nucleotides are TGTGCCAGCAGTCGGACAGGGGGCCCCTTAGGCTACACCTTC. Translation gives CASSRTGGPLGYTF.

Here the CDR3 DNA reads TGTGCCAGCTCACCACTGTTCGGGGATCAGCCCCAGCATTTT. Translation gives CASSPLFGDQPQHF. This chain joins TRBV18 and TRBJ1-5; D is uncertain. The CDR3 is made up of 14 amino acids. CDR1 is KGHSH, CDR2 LQKENI, per germline. V lost 1 base to trimming and J lost 5 bases, with 9 bases between them.

This clone was observed a few times. V gene TRBV6-2 or TRBV6-3 combines with J gene TRBJ1-6; weak D call: TRBD1 (6 bases). Germline CDR1 and CDR2: MNHEY and SVGEGT. Trimming left V 6 bases short and J 8 bases short, with 14 bases between. The CDR3 has 14 residues. The CDR3 DNA reads as TGTGCCAGCAGCCCAGGGGCCAGACATTCACCCCTCCACTTT. Translating it yields CASSPGARHSPLHF.